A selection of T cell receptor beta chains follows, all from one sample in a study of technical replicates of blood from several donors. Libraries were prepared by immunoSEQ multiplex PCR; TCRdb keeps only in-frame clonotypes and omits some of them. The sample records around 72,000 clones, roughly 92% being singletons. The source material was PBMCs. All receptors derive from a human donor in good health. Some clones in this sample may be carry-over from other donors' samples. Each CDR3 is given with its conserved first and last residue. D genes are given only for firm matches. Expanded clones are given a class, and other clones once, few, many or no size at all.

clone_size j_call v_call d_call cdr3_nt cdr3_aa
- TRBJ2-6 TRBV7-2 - TGTGCCAGCAGCTTTTTTGGACGGGAAGCGTCTGGGGCCAACGTCCTGACTTTC CASSFFGREASGANVLTF
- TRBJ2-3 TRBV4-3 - TGCGCCAGCAGCTCGACCCTGGTGGGCTCCACAGATACGCAGTATTTT CASSSTLVGSTDTQYF
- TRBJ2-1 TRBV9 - TGTGCCAGCAGCATCCGAGGGGGTAATGAGCAGTTCTTC CASSIRGGNEQFF
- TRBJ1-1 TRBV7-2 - TGTGCCAGCAGGCTGGGGGCAGGGATGAACACTGAAGCTTTCTTT CASRLGAGMNTEAFF
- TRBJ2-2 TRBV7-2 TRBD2 TGTGCCAGCAGCCCCTCCGGGAGGGGCGCCGGGGAGCTGTTTTTT CASSPSGRGAGELFF
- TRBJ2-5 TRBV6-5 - TGTGCCAGCAGTTACTCGGCAGGATCCGAGACCCAGTACTTC CASSYSAGSETQYF
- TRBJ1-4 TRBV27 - TGTGCCAGCAGTTTATCGGCAGGGGTGTTGGAAAAACTGTTTTTT CASSLSAGVLEKLFF
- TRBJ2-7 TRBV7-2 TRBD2 TGTGCCAGCAGCTTAAGTAGCGGGAGGGACTACGAGCAGTACTTC CASSLSSGRDYEQYF
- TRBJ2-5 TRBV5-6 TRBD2 TGTGCCAGCAGCTTATGGGGGGGGGAGACCCAGTACTTC CASSLWGGETQYF
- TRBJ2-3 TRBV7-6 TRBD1 TGTGCCAGCAGCTGGGGACAGGGTAGCACAGATACGCAGTATTTT CASSWGQGSTDTQYF
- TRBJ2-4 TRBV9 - TGTGCCAGCAGCGTAGCGGCCCAGGACATTCAGTACTTC CASSVAAQDIQYF
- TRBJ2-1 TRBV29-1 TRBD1 TGCAGCGTTGAAGCTACAGGGGCTTCGGTCGACAATGAGCAGTTCTTC CSVEATGASVDNEQFF
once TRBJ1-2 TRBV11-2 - TGTGCCAGCAGCCCCCATGGCTCTCATGGCTACACCTTC CASSPHGSHGYTF
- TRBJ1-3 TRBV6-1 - TGTGCCAGCAGTGAAATCGGCGGCCGAGGAAACACCATATATTTT CASSEIGGRGNTIYF
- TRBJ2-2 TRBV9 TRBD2 TGTGCCAGCAGCGTCCTTCCGGCGGGAGGTCTCACCGGGGAGCTGTTTTTT CASSVLPAGGLTGELFF
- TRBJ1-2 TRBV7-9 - TGTGCCAGCAGCTTAAGGGGACATTTAGCCACCTTC CASSLRGHLATF
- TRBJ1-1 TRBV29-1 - TGCAGCGTTCTCGTTAACACTGAAGCTTTCTTT CSVLVNTEAFF
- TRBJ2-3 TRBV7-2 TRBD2 TGTGCCAGCAGCTTAGGAGCGGGAGGGCCAGATACGCAGTATTTT CASSLGAGGPDTQYF
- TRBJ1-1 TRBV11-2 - TGTGCCAGCAGCTTGGACAGCGCGTCGAACACTGAAGCTTTCTTT CASSLDSASNTEAFF
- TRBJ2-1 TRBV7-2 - TGTGCCAGCAGCGCCGGAGACAGGCAGTTCTTC CASSAGDRQFF
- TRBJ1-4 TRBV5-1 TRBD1 TGCGCCAGCAGACAGGGGCCTGCAACTAATGAAAAACTGTTTTTT CASRQGPATNEKLFF
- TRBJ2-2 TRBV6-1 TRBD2 TGTGCCAGTAGAGTCCAGGGACTAGGCACCGGGGAGCTGTTTTTT CASRVQGLGTGELFF
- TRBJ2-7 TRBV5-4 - TGTGCCAGCATCCGGGGTAGCGAGCAGTACTTC CASIRGSEQYF
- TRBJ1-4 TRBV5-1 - TGCGCCAGCAGCTTGGAGGGGAAGAGGGAAAAACTGTTTTTT CASSLEGKREKLFF
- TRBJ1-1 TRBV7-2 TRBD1 TGTGCCAGCAGCCGGACAGGGGGCTTCACTGAAGCTTTCTTT CASSRTGGFTEAFF
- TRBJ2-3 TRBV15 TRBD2 TGTGCCACCAGCAGGGGACTAGCGGGAGGAGTAGTGACAGATACGCAGTATTTT CATSRGLAGGVVTDTQYF
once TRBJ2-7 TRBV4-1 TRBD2 TGCGCCAGCAGCCAAGAGCATGGGACTAGCGTATACGAGCAGTACTTC CASSQEHGTSVYEQYF
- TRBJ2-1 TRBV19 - TGTGCCACCGCTGTTGTGGGGAGTGGCAATGAGCAGTTCTTC CATAVVGSGNEQFF
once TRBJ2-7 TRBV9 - TGTGCCAGCTCGGGCAGGGCGACCCTCGGAGCCGAGCAGTACTTC CASSGRATLGAEQYF
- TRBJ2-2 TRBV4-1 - TGCGCCAGCAGCCAAGTGCGTGGAGACCTTACTGGGGAGCTGTTTTTT CASSQVRGDLTGELFF
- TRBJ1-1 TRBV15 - TGTGCCACCAGGGCGGGGAGATTGAACACTGAAGCTTTCTTT CATRAGRLNTEAFF
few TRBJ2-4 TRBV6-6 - TGTGCCAGCAGCCTCACAGGGGGGGTTAACATTCAGTACTTC CASSLTGGVNIQYF
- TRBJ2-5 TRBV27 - TGTGCCAGCAGTTCCCGGTTTGTCGGGGAGACCCAGTACTTC CASSSRFVGETQYF
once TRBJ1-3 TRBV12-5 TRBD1 TGTGCTAGTGGCTCCCCGACAGGGTCTGGAAACACCATATATTTT CASGSPTGSGNTIYF
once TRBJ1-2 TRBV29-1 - TGCAGCGTTGACGACTCAGGGTATGGCTACACCTTC CSVDDSGYGYTF
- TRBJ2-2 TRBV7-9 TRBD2 TGTGCCAGCAGCCGGAGGCGGGAGGGGGACACCGGGGAGCTGTTTTTT CASSRRREGDTGELFF
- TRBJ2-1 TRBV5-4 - TGTGCCAGCAGCCCCTATGGGGGCTCATGGGAGCAGTTCTTC CASSPYGGSWEQFF
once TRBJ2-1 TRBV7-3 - TGTGCCAGCAGCTTATACAGGGATGGCAATGAGCAGTTCTTC CASSLYRDGNEQFF
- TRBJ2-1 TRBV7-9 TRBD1 TGTGCCAGCAGCTTCTTTCAGGGGGCCTACAATGAGCAGTTCTTC CASSFFQGAYNEQFF
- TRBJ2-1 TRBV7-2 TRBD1 TGTGCCAGCAGCCCAGGCCGGGACAGGGGGGCCTACAATGAGCAGTTCTTC CASSPGRDRGAYNEQFF
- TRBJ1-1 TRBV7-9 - TGTGCCAGCAGCTTAGTAGGGGTTAACACTGAAGCTTTCTTT CASSLVGVNTEAFF
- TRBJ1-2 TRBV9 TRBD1 TGTGCCAGCAGCGTCGACCTATCCGGGACAGGGGGGGGAGGCTACACCTTC CASSVDLSGTGGGGYTF
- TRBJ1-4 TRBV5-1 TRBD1 TGCGCCAGCAGCTCAGGAACAGGGGCAACTAATGAAAAACTGTTTTTT CASSSGTGATNEKLFF